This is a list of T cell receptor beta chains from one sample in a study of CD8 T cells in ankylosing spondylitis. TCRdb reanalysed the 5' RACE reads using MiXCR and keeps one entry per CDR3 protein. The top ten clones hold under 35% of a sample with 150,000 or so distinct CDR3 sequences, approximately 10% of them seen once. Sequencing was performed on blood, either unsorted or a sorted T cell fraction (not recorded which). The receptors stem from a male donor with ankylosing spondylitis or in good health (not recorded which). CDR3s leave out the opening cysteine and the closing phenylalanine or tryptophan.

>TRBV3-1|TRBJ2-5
ASSQGVSGGETQY
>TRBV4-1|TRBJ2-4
ASSQLRGLAKNIQY
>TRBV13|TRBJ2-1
ASSEKLAGGYNEQF
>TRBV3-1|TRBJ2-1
ASSQVGTSGYNEQF
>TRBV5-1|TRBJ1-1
ASSLAEGVGTEAF
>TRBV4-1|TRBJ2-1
ASSQGGLSYNEQF
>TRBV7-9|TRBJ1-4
ASSEGFLHEKLF
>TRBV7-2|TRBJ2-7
ASSLHEWGTCEQY
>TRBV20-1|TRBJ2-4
SARKSGSQNIQY
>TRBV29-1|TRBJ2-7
SGRTYNEQY
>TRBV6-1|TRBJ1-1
ASSRTDLNTEAF
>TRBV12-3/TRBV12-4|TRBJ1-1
ASSLYRANTEAF
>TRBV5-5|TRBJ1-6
ASSLAGTGASPLH
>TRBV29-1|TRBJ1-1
SVVTARNTEAF
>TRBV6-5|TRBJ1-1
ASSYSTRGTEAF
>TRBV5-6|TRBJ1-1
ASSLGQDQAF
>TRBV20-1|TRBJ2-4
SARTLTSGRSPGNIQY
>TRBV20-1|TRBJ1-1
SAQSGTGAWEAF
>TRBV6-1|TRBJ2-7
ASHMTRTYEQY
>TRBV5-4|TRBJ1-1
ASSFESGMAAF
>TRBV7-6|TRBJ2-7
ASSLEGGRMSYEQY
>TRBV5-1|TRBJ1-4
ASSAGAANEKLF
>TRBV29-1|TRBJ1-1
SVEKGNTEAF
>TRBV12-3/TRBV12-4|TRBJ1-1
ASSFGGDMNTEAF
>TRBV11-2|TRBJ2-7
ASSLGRDRVLDEQY
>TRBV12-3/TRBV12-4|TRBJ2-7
ASSYGRRYEQY
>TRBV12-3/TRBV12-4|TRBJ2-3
ASSDQTSGRFADTQY
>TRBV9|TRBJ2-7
ASSSIQGLASHEQY
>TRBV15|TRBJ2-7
ATSRASSYEQY
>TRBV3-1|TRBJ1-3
ASSQGQDGNTIY
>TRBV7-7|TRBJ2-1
ASSLASQQGEQF
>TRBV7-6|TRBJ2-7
ASSGRAGYEQY
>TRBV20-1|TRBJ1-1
SAYRRLNTEAF
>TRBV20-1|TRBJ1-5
SALRDANQPQH
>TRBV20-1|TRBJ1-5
SASGQGEFSNQPQH
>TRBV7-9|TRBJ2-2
ASIGGELF
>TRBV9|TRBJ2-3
ASSVGRGPGTDTQY
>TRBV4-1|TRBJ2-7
ASSPHGAGQGEQY
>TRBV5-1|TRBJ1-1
ASSLSGTGNTEAF
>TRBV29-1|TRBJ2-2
SVVGSPTGELF
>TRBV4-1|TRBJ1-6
ASSQDRLDRGSYNSPLH